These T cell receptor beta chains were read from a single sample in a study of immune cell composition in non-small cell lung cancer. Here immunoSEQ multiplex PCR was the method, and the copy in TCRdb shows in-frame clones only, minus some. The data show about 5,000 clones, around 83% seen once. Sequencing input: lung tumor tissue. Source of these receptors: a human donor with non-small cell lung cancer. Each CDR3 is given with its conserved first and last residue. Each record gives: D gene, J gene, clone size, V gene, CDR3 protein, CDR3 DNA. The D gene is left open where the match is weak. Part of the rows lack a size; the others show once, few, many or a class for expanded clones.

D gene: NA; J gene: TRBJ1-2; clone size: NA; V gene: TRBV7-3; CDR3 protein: CASSLKGPFEANYGYTF; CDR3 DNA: TGTGCCAGCAGCTTAAAGGGCCCATTTGAAGCTAACTATGGCTACACCTTC
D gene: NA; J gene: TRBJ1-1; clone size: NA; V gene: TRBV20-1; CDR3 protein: CSAGTVNEAFF; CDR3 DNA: TGCAGTGCTGGGACGGTGAATGAAGCTTTCTTT
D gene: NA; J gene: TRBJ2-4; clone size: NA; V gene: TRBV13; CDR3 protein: CASSFPGEAKNIQYF; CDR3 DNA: TGTGCCAGCAGCTTCCCGGGGGAAGCCAAAAACATTCAGTACTTC
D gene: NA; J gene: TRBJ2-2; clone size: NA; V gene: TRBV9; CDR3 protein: CASSVALYTGELFF; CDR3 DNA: TGTGCCAGCAGCGTAGCTCTCTACACCGGGGAGCTGTTTTTT
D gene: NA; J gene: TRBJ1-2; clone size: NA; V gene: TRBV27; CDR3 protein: CASSPGRGSYTF; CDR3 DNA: TGTGCCAGCAGCCCGGGACGGGGGAGCTACACCTTC
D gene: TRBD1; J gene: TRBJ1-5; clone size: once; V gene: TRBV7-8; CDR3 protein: CASSVGTGHQPQHF; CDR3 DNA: TGTGCCAGCAGCGTAGGGACAGGACATCAGCCCCAGCATTTT
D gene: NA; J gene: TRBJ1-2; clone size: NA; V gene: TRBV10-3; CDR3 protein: CAITGDPYSYGYTF; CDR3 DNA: TGTGCCATCACTGGGGACCCGTACTCCTATGGCTACACCTTC
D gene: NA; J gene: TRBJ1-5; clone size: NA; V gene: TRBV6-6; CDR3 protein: CASSQTADQPQHF; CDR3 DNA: TGTGCCAGCAGCCAGACTGCTGATCAGCCCCAGCATTTT
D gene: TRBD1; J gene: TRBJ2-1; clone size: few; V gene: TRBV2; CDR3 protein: CATDRGDNEQFF; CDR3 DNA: TGTGCCACTGACAGGGGGGACAATGAGCAGTTCTTC
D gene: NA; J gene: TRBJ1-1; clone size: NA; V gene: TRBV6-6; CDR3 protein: CASSRNTATEAFF; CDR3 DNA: TGTGCCAGCAGCCGTAACACCGCCACTGAAGCTTTCTTT
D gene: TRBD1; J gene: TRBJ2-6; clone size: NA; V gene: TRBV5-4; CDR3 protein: CASSDDRARGANVLTF; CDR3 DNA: TGTGCCAGCAGCGACGACAGGGCGAGGGGGGCCAACGTCCTGACTTTC
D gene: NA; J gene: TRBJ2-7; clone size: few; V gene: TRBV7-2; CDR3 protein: CASRPSGTVPYEQYF; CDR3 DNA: TGTGCCAGCAGACCTTCTGGGACGGTCCCTTACGAGCAGTACTTC
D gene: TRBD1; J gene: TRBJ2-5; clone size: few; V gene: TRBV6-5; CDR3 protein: CASSWDSQTQYF; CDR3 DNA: TGTGCCAGCAGTTGGGACAGTCAGACCCAGTACTTC
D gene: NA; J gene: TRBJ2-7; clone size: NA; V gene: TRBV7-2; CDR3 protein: CASSGAVYEQYF; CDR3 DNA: TGTGCCAGCAGCGGAGCTGTGTATGAGCAGTACTTC
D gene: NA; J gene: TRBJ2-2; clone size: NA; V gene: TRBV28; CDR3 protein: CASSSTLTGELFF; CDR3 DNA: TGTGCCAGCAGTTCCACGTTAACCGGGGAGCTGTTTTTT
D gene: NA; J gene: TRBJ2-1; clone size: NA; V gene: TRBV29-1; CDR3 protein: CSGRVGYNEQFF; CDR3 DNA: TGCAGTGGTAGGGTGGGGTACAATGAGCAGTTCTTC
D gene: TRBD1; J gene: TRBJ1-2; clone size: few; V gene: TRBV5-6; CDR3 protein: CASSPLGDRLINYGYTF; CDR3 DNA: TGTGCCAGCAGCCCACTAGGGGACAGATTAATTAACTATGGCTACACCTTC
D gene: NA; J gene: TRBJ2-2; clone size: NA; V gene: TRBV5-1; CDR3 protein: CASSYDGNTGELFF; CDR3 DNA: TGCGCCAGCAGCTACGACGGCAACACCGGGGAGCTGTTTTTT
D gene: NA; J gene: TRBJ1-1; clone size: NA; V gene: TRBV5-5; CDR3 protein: CASSLEDRGLNTEAFF; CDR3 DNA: TGTGCCAGCAGCTTGGAGGACAGAGGATTGAACACTGAAGCTTTCTTT
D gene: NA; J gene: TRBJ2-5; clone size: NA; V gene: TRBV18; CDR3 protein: CASSPNRGKETQYF; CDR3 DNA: TGTGCCAGCTCACCAAATAGGGGCAAGGAGACCCAGTACTTC
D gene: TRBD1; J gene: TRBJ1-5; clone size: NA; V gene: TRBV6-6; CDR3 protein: CATRQGGRNQPQHF; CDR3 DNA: TGTGCCACCCGACAGGGAGGGCGCAATCAGCCCCAGCATTTT
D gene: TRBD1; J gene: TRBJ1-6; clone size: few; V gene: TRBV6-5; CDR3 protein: CASSYLQGNSPLHF; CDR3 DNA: TGTGCCAGCAGTTACTTACAGGGGAATTCACCCCTCCACTTT
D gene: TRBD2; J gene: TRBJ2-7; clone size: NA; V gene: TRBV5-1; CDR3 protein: CASSLWTSAAYEQYF; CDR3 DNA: TGCGCCAGCAGCTTGTGGACTAGCGCAGCCTACGAGCAGTACTTC
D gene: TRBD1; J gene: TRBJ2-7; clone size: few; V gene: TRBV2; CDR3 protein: CASSADRGYGEQYF; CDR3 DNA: TGTGCCAGCAGCGCCGACAGGGGGTACGGCGAGCAGTACTTC
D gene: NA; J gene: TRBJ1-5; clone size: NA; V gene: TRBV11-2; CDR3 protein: CASSLYGKEQPQHF; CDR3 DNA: TGTGCCAGCAGCTTGTACGGTAAAGAGCAGCCCCAGCATTTT
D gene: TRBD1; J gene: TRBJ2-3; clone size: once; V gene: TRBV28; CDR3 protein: CASRGQDRTDTQYF; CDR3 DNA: TGTGCCAGCAGGGGACAGGATAGAACAGATACGCAGTATTTT
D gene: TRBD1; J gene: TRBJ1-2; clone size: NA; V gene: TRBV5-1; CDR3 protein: CASSLGQGLGGYTF; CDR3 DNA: TGCGCCAGCAGCTTGGGACAGGGTCTGGGGGGCTACACCTTC
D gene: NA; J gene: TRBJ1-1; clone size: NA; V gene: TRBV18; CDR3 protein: CASSRTKQAEAFF; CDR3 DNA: TGTGCCAGCTCACGAACCAAACAGGCTGAAGCTTTCTTT
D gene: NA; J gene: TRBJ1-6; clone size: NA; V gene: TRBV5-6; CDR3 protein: CASSLDRDSPLHF; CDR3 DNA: TGTGCCAGCAGCTTGGACAGGGATTCACCCCTCCACTTT
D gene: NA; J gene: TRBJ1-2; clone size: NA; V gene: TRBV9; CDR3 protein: CASSVTGYYGYTF; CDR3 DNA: TGTGCCAGCAGCGTAACGGGATACTATGGCTACACCTTC
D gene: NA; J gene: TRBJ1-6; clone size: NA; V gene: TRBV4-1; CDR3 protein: CASSRDPDSPLHF; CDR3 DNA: TGCGCCAGCAGCCGGGACCCAGATTCACCCCTCCACTTT
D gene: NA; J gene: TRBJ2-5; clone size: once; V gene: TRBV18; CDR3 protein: CATRGETQYF; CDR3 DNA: TGTGCCACACGCGGGGAGACCCAGTACTTC
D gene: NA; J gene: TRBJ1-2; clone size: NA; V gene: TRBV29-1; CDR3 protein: CSVSNRGGYTF; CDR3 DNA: TGCAGCGTCTCAAACCGGGGAGGCTACACCTTC
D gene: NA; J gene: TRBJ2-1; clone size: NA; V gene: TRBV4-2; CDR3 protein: CASSQGSYNEQFF; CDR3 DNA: TGTGCCAGCAGCCAGGGCTCATACAATGAGCAGTTCTTC
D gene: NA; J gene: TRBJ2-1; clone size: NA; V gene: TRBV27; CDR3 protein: CASSTSGTNEQFF; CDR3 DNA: TGTGCCAGCAGTACCTCCGGGACTAATGAGCAGTTCTTC
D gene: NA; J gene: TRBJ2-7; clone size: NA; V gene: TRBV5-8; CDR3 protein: CASSLELGGSYEQYF; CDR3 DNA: TGTGCCAGCAGCTTGGAACTTGGGGGTTCCTACGAGCAGTACTTC
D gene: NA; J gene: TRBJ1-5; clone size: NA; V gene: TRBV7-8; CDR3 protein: CASSLALGEGNQPQHF; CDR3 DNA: TGTGCCAGCAGCTTGGCGTTAGGGGAGGGGAATCAGCCCCAGCATTTT
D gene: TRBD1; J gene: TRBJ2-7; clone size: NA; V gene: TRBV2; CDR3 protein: CASRDRGEQYF; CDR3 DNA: TGTGCCAGCAGGGACAGGGGGGAGCAGTACTTC
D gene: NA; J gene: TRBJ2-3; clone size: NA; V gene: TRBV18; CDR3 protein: CASSFDSTDTQYF; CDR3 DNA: TGTGCCAGCTCATTCGACTCCACAGATACGCAGTATTTT
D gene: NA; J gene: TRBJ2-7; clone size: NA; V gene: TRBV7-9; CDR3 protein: CASSSSGNMNEQYF; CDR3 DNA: TGTGCCAGCAGCTCATCGGGGAATATGAACGAGCAGTACTTC
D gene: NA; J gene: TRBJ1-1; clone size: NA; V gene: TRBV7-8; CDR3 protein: CASSLLYLVRNTEAFF; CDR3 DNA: TGTGCCAGCAGCTTGCTTTATCTGGTTAGGAACACTGAAGCTTTCTTT
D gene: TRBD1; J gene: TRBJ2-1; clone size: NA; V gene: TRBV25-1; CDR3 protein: CASSESTGDYNEQFF; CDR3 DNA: TGTGCCAGCAGTGAATCAACAGGGGACTACAATGAGCAGTTCTTC
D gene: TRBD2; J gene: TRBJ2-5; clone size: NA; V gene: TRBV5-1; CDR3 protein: CASSRGSAGPETQYF; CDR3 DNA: TGCGCCAGCAGCCGAGGGTCAGCGGGGCCGGAGACCCAGTACTTC
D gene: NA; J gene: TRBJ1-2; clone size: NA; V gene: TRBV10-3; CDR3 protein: CAISDGGYGYTF; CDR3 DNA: TGTGCCATCAGTGACGGGGGCTATGGCTACACCTTC
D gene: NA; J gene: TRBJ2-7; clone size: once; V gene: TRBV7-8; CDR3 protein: CASSLTGTTWYEQYF; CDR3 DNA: TGTGCCAGCAGCTTGACAGGTACCACTTGGTACGAGCAGTACTTC
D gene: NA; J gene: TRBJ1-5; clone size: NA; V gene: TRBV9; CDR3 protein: CASSVDGLGRQPQHF; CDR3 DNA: TGTGCCAGCAGCGTAGACGGTCTGGGGAGGCAGCCCCAGCATTTT
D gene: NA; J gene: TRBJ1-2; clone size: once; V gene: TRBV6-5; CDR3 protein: CASSKQTTANYGYTF; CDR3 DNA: TGTGCCAGCAGTAAACAGACCACAGCTAACTATGGCTACACCTTC
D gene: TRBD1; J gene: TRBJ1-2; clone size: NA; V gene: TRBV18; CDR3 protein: CASSPLDREGLGYTF; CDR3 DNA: TGTGCCAGCTCACCCTTGGACAGGGAGGGGCTTGGCTACACCTTC
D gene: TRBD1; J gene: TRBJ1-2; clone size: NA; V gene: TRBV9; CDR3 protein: CASSDHDRGARDGYTF; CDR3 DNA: TGTGCCAGCAGCGATCACGACAGGGGAGCTCGGGATGGCTACACCTTC
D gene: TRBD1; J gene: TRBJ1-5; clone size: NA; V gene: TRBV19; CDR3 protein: CASTPDRGSQPQHF; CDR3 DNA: TGTGCCAGTACCCCGGACAGGGGCTCTCAGCCCCAGCATTTT
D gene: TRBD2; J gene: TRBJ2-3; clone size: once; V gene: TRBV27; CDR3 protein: CASSLKRGGDTQYF; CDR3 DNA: TGTGCCAGCAGTTTAAAGCGGGGGGGAGATACGCAGTATTTT
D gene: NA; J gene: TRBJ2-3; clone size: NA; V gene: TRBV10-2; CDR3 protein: CASKAPQTDTQYF; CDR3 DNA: TGCGCCAGCAAAGCGCCCCAGACAGATACGCAGTATTTT
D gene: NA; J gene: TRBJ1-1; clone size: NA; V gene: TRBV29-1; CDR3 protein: CSVENILNTEAFF; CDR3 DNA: TGCAGCGTTGAAAACATCCTGAACACTGAAGCTTTCTTT